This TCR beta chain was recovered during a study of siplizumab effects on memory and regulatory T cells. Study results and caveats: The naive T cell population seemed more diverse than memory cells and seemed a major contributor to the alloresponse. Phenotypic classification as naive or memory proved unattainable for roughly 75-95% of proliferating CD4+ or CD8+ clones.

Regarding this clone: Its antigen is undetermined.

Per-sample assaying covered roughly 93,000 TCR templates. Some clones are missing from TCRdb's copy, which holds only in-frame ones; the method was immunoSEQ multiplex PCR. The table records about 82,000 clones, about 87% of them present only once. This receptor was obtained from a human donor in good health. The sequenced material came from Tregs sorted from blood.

For the CDR3, the DNA is TGTGCCAGCAGCTTATTTCTCGGTAAATCCTCTGGGGCCAACGTCCTGACTTTC. Protein product: CASSLFLGKSSGANVLTF. The rearrangement joins TRBV7-2 to TRBJ2-6, with D unclear. Deletions cut 2 bases from V and 0 bases from J, with 14 bases between. The CDR3 consists of 18 residues. Germline V CDR1 and CDR2: SGHTA, FQGNSA.